The 19 T cell receptor beta chains below were found in one sample sequenced in a study of T-cell reconstitution after alpha-beta-depleted transplantation in children. Preparing the TCRbeta library involved the use of unique molecular identifiers. TCRdb re-called the PCR reads with MiXCR, one entry per CDR3 protein. Altogether hundreds of thousands of distinct CDR3 sequences are present, around 12% being singletons, with the ten largest covering approximately 2.4%. The sequences come from PBMCs from the stem cell graft donor, collected from the stem cell graft. The receptor set was obtained from a human donor who donated a stem cell graft to a child with acute lymphoblastic leukemia.

In this sample, this clonotype turned up a few times. The chain is built from TRBV7-2 and TRBJ2-7, with unresolved D. Germline CDR1 is SGHTA and CDR2 is FQGNSA. The CDR3 contains 14 residues. V dropped 5 bases and J dropped 3 bases, with 14 bases sitting between them. The CDR3 DNA reads TGTGCCAGCAGCGGTGGTTTGGCGGTCTACGAGCAGTACTTC. Its translation: CASSGGLAVYEQYF. The full variable domain, in which reference TRBV7-2 and TRBJ2-7 provide the parts outside the CDR3, is GAGVSQSPSNKVTEKGKDVELRCDPISGHTALYWYRQSLGQGLEFLIYFQGNSAPDKSGLPSDRFSAERTGGSVSTLTIQRTQQEDSAVYLCASSGGLAVYEQYFGPGTRLTVT.

This clonotype came up many times. This chain connects TRBV28 to TRBJ2-7; tentative D call: TRBD1 (5 bases). The CDR3 is 15 amino acids. Germline lookup yields CDR1 MDHEN and CDR2 SYDVKM. Deletions cut 6 bases from V and 2 bases from J, with 17 bases between. The CDR3 loop is CASSRGRVRAYEQYF. CDR3 coding DNA: TGTGCCAGCAGCCGAGGCAGGGTAAGGGCCTACGAGCAGTACTTC.

This clonotype was found many times. The chain has TRBV7-9 and TRBJ1-1; the D gene is possibly TRBD1 (5 bases). The germline CDR1 and CDR2 sequences are SEHNR and FQNEAQ (reference sequence). The CDR3 loop spans 15 amino acids. The ends were cut back, 4 bases at V and 1 base at J, with 13 bases in the middle. CDR3 coding DNA: TGTGCCAGCAGCTCGGAATTCAGGGAGAACACTGAAGCTTTCTTT. Translation gives CASSSEFRENTEAFF. The variable domain in full, completed from reference TRBV7-9 and TRBJ1-1, reads DTGVSQNPRHKITKRGQNVTFRCDPISEHNRLYWYRQTLGQGPEFLTYFQNEAQLEKSRLLSDRFSAERPKGSFSTLEIQRTEQGDSAMYLCASSSEFRENTEAFFGQGTRLTVV.

This clonotype was recorded many times. The chain carries TRBV18 and TRBJ2-2; D gene uncertain. Germline CDR1 KGHSH, CDR2 LQKENI. V lost 4 bases to trimming and J lost 3 bases, with 6 bases between them. The CDR3 has 13 residues. The CDR3 here is CASSLRDTGELFF. The CDR3 DNA sequence: TGTGCCAGCTCACTTCGGGACACCGGGGAGCTGTTTTTT.

There are many counts of this clonotype. This sequence joins TRBV7-9 and TRBJ2-1, with 7 bases identical to TRBD2. This CDR3 has 15 amino acids. Germline loops: CDR1 SEHNR, CDR2 FQNEAQ (reference sequence). Trimming removed 5 bases from V and 2 bases from J; junction bases left unmatched: 6. For the CDR3, the DNA is TGTGCCAGCAGCGATCTAGCGGACCCCTACAATGAGCAGTTCTTC. Protein sequence: CASSDLADPYNEQFF.

This clonotype was recorded many times. The V and J genes are TRBV4-2 and TRBJ2-7; 13 bases match TRBD2. With 1 base clipped from V and 1 base from J, the junction kept 10 bases outside the gene matches. Germline-derived CDR1 and CDR2 are LGHNA and YNFKEQ. The CDR3 loop spans 19 amino acids. The CDR3 loop is CASSQVTGTSGIRSYEQYF. The CDR3 nucleotides are TGTGCCAGCAGCCAAGTCACCGGGACTAGCGGGATACGTTCCTACGAGCAGTACTTC.

This clonotype was detected ten times or more. V gene TRBV6-1 combines with J gene TRBJ2-5; 7 nucleotides align to TRBD1. Germline V lookup: CDR1 MNHNS, CDR2 SASEGT. Losses at the gene ends were 1 base for V and 2 bases for J; bases not matched to a gene: 13. The CDR3 consists of 18 residues. The CDR3 DNA is TGTGCCAGCAGTGAAGATCAGTCATCGGGACAGTCACAAGAGACCCAGTACTTC. It specifies CASSEDQSSGQSQETQYF.

This clonotype was observed many times. The chain uses TRBV4-2 and TRBJ2-7, with D possibly being TRBD2 (6 bases). Between the trimmed V and J ends, which lost 1 base and 5 bases, there was a span of 9 bases. Germline V CDR1 and CDR2: LGHNA, YNFKEQ. This CDR3 is built from 13 residues. The chain's CDR3 is CASSQVGGHEQYF. CDR3 nucleotides: TGTGCCAGCAGCCAAGTGGGAGGCCACGAGCAGTACTTC.

The sample holds many counts of this clonotype. The chain recombines TRBV7-2 with TRBJ2-7, with D possibly matching TRBD1 (5 bases). V was shortened by 4 bases and J by 0 bases, with 16 bases between the two germline ends. CDR3 length equals 16 residues. In germline, CDR1 is SGHTA, CDR2 FQGNSA. The CDR3 here is CASSSPQGLFSYEQYF. CDR3 nucleotide sequence: TGTGCCAGCAGCTCTCCTCAGGGTCTCTTCTCCTACGAGCAGTACTTC.

This clonotype was found many times. V usage is TRBV30 and J usage is TRBJ1-1, with D unresolved. The CDR3 totals 11 residues. The V end lost 2 bases, the J end lost 10 bases, and 11 bases lay between the germline ends. Germline-derived CDR1 and CDR2 are GTSNPN and SVGIG (reference sequence). The CDR3 bases are TGTGCCTGGAGTAAAGGATCGGTAGCTTTCTTT. It codes for CAWSKGSVAFF.

This clonotype was seen many times. The chain joins TRBV12-3 or TRBV12-4 to TRBJ2-7; D is undetermined. The CDR3 extends over 13 amino acids. Trimming shortened V by 6 bases and J by 5 bases, and 14 bases separated the two germline ends. CDR3 region: CASSPVGQDEQYF. The CDR3 nucleotides read TGTGCCAGCAGCCCCGTCGGGCAAGACGAGCAGTACTTC.

This clonotype has a count of ten or more. The chain's CDR3 is CASSQGGGNTEAFF. CDR3 in DNA: TGTGCCAGCAGTCAGGGTGGCGGGAACACTGAAGCTTTCTTT. This chain joins TRBV3-1 and TRBJ1-1, with TRBD1 as a possible D gene (5 bases). CDR3 length: 14 residues. CDR1 and CDR2 (germline): LGHDT, YNNKEL (reference sequence). The V gene lost 6 bases and the J gene lost 1 base, with 12 bases spanning the gap. Together with reference TRBV3-1 and TRBJ1-1, the CDR3 gives the full variable domain: DTAVSQTPKYLVTQMGNDKSIKCEQNLGHDTMYWYKQDSKKFLKIMFSYNNKELIINETVPNRFSPKSPDKAHLNLHINSLELGDSAVYFCASSQGGGNTEAFFGQGTRLTVV.

This clonotype was seen ten or more times. The CDR3: CASSLEAGRAYGYTF. For the CDR3, the DNA is TGTGCCAGCAGCTTAGAGGCAGGCAGGGCCTATGGCTACACCTTC. The gene calls are TRBV11-2 and TRBJ1-2; tentative D call: TRBD1 (5 bases). Germline V gene sequence: CDR1 SGHAT, CDR2 FQNNGV. CDR3 length: 15 residues. Trimming left V 0 bases short and J 4 bases short, with 12 bases between.

There are many counts of this clonotype. The chain is built from TRBV7-9 and TRBJ2-5, with D possibly TRBD1 on 6 matching bases. Germline loops: CDR1 SEHNR, CDR2 FQNEAQ (reference sequence). This CDR3 has 14 amino acids. V was clipped by 5 bases and J by 4 bases, with 14 bases between them. CDR3 loop: CASSRGTFGETQYF. In DNA form, the CDR3 reads TGTGCCAGCAGCAGAGGGACATTCGGAGAGACCCAGTACTTC.

The sample holds many counts of this clonotype. The CDR3 region is CASSPSGAGYGELFF. The CDR3 coding sequence is TGCGCCAGCAGCCCCTCCGGGGCTGGATACGGGGAGCTGTTTTTT. The gene calls are TRBV5-1 and TRBJ2-2; D could derive from TRBD1 or TRBD2 (5 bases each). Trimming took off 4 bases at V and 7 bases at J, with 17 bases between the two ends. The CDR3 consists of 15 residues. The germline V gene encodes CDR1 SGHRS and CDR2 YFSETQ.

This clonotype has at least ten counts. DNA for the CDR3: TGTGCCAGCAGTGATCTATCCCCCACAGATACGCAGTATTTT. Residues: CASSDLSPTDTQYF. The chain joins TRBV6-1 to TRBJ2-3; no firm D call. V dropped 3 bases and J dropped 2 bases, with 9 bases sitting between them. The CDR3 is 14 amino acids. In germline, CDR1 is MNHNS, CDR2 SASEGT.

This clonotype was seen at least ten times. V usage is TRBV24-1 and J usage is TRBJ2-5, with D perhaps matching TRBD1 (6 bases). Germline assignment: CDR1 KGHDR and CDR2 SFDVKD. The CDR3 consists of 12 residues. V lost 9 bases and J lost 5, with 12 bases in between. The CDR3 DNA sequence: TGTGCCACCGCTGCAGGGGAGGAGACCCAGTACTTC. Its protein is CATAAGEETQYF.

At least ten counts were recorded for this clonotype. The rearrangement joins TRBV9 to TRBJ2-1; 12 bases fit TRBD2. CDR1 and CDR2 from the germline V gene are SGDLS and YYNGEE. The CDR3 loop spans 16 amino acids. With 4 bases clipped from V and 8 bases from J, the junction kept 10 bases outside the gene matches. The CDR3 DNA sequence: TGTGCCAGCAGCCTTAGGGCTAGCGGGGGGGAAGATGAGCAGTTCTTC. It yields the protein CASSLRASGGEDEQFF. Variable domain in full (rest from reference TRBV9 and TRBJ2-1): DSGVTQTPKHLITATGQRVTLRCSPRSGDLSVYWYQQSLDQGLQFLIQYYNGEERAKGNILERFSAQQFPDLHSELNLSSLELGDSALYFCASSLRASGGEDEQFFGPGTRLTVL.

This clonotype has a count of ten or more. The chain carries TRBV7-8 and TRBJ2-2; D remains ambiguous. Trimming took 3 bases from V and 0 from J, leaving 11 bases between them. The CDR3 sequence is 16 residues long. CDR1 is SGHVS and CDR2 is FQNEAQ in the germline V gene. Written as DNA, the CDR3 is TGTGCCAGCAGCTTTCGCGGAGCTCCGAACACCGGGGAGCTGTTTTTT. Its translation is CASSFRGAPNTGELFF.